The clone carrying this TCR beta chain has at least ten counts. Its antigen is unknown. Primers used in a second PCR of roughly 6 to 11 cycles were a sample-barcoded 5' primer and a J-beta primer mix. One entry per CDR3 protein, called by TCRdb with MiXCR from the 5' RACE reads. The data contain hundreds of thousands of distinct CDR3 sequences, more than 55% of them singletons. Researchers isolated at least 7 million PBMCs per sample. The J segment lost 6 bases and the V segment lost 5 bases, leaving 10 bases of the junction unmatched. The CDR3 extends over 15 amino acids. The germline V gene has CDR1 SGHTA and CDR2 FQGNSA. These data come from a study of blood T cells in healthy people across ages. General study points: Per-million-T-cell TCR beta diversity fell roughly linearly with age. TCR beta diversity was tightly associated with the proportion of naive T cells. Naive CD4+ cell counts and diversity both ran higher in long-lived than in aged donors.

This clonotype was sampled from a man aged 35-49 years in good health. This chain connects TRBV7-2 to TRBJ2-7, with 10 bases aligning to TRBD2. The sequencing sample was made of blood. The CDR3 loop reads CASSLTGTSATEQYF. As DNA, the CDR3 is TGTGCCAGCAGCCTAACCGGGACTAGCGCGACCGAGCAGTACTTC.